This entry lists 13 T cell receptor beta chains sequenced from one sample in a study of cytomegalovirus exposure and HLA in healthy donors. Amplification used 60 Vbeta primers and 13 Jbeta primers. TCRdb's table, derived via immunoSEQ multiplex PCR, lists solely in-frame clones and lacks some. The repertoire has 180,000 or so clones, approximately 80% of them found once; the top ten carry about 0.77%. Sequencing input: PBMCs. These receptors all come from a woman aged 18-29 years in good health and CMV-seronegative.

As DNA, the CDR3 is TGTGCCAGCACTTCCGGCTATGGCTACACCTTC. It is translated as CASTSGYGYTF. The chain is built from TRBV27 and TRBJ1-2, with unresolved D. Trimming removed 7 bases from V and 4 bases from J, with 7 bases in between. The CDR3 has 11 amino acids. Per the germline V gene, CDR1 is MNHEY and CDR2 is SMNVEV (reference sequence).

CDR3 coding DNA: TGTGCCAGCAGCTTAGACTCTCACTACGAGCAGTACTTC. Its translation: CASSLDSHYEQYF. This chain connects TRBV7-6 to TRBJ2-7; D is uncertain. Trimming pared 1 base from V and 3 bases from J, leaving 7 bases between. Germline loops: CDR1 SGHVS, CDR2 FNYEAQ. The length of the CDR3 is 13 residues.

This chain links TRBV2 with TRBJ1-6; possible D gene TRBD1, 5 bases. The CDR3 is 14 amino acids. CDR1 is SNHLY and CDR2 is FYNNEI in the germline V gene. V lost 7 bases and J lost 5, with 12 bases in between. The CDR3 DNA reads TGTGCCAGCAAACAGGACAACCATAATTCACCCCTCCACTTT. It specifies CASKQDNHNSPLHF.

V usage is TRBV28 and J usage is TRBJ1-1, with a possible D match to TRBD1 (6 bases). Trimming left V 4 bases short and J 1 base short, with 13 bases between. Germline CDR1 reads MDHEN; CDR2 reads SYDVKM. CDR3 length: 15 residues. CDR3 DNA sequence: TGTGCCAGCAGTTCTCTGGGGGCGGGGAACACTGAAGCTTTCTTT. Its translation is CASSSLGAGNTEAFF.

The chain employs TRBV28 and TRBJ1-5; 7 bases fit TRBD1. Germline-derived CDR1 and CDR2 are MDHEN and SYDVKM. CDR3 length: 16 residues. Trimming cost V 6 bases and J 3 bases; bases outside gene matches: 11. CDR3: CASSRTGQINNQPQHF. The DNA of the CDR3 is TGTGCCAGCAGCAGAACGGGACAGATTAACAATCAGCCCCAGCATTTT.

The chain uses TRBV28 and TRBJ1-5, with TRBD1 matching 8 bases. Germline CDR1 reads MDHEN; CDR2 reads SYDVKM. The CDR3 sequence is 14 residues long. V shed 5 bases and J 6 bases; nucleotides not matched to a gene: 6. In nucleotides, the CDR3 is TGTGCCAGCAGTGACCTACAGGGGGGTCAGCCCCAGCATTTT. Protein: CASSDLQGGQPQHF.

This sequence joins TRBV9 and TRBJ2-3, with 9 bases fitting TRBD2. The CDR3 has 15 amino acids. With 2 bases clipped from V and 1 base from J, the junction kept 2 bases outside the gene matches. Germline-derived CDR1 and CDR2 are SGDLS and YYNGEE. The CDR3 nucleotides are TGTGCCAGCAGCGTGGGACTAGCAGGCACAGATACGCAGTATTTT. Translation: CASSVGLAGTDTQYF.

V usage is TRBV19 and J usage is TRBJ2-7, with a possible D match to TRBD1 (5 bases). CDR1 is LNHDA and CDR2 is SQIVND in the germline V gene (reference sequence). The CDR3 is 16 amino acids. V was trimmed by 5 bases and J by 0 bases, leaving 17 bases between them. CDR3 bases: TGTGCCAGTAGTGGGGCCTATATTAAAAGCTCCTACGAGCAGTACTTC. Translated: CASSGAYIKSSYEQYF.

V usage is TRBV7-9 and J usage is TRBJ2-1; D possibly corresponds to TRBD2 (7 bases). The CDR3 is made up of 15 amino acids. Per germline, CDR1 SEHNR and CDR2 FQNEAQ (reference sequence). V was cut by 5 bases and J by 3 bases, with 14 bases left in between. The CDR3 coding sequence is TGTGCCAGCAGCCCTCCGGGGGGCGTCTACAATGAGCAGTTCTTC. Translation: CASSPPGGVYNEQFF.

In this sample, this clone turned up a few times. Sequence at one end of the junction differs from germline and may be a read error. This rearrangement joins TRBV7-9 to TRBJ1-2; D perhaps matches TRBD1 (5 bases). The CDR3 contains 17 residues. From germline, CDR1 is SEHNR and CDR2 FQNEAQ (reference sequence). CDR3 loop: CSSSLAGRRGANYGYTF. DNA for the CDR3: TGTTCCAGCAGCTTAGCGGGAAGGAGGGGCGCTAACTATGGCTACACCTTC. The whole variable domain, filled in from reference TRBV7-9 and TRBJ1-2, reads DTGVSQNPRHKITKRGQNVTFRCDPISEHNRLYWYRQTLGQGPEFLTYFQNEAQLEKSRLLSDRFSAERPKGSFSTLEIQRTEQGDSAMYLCSSSLAGRRGANYGYTFGSGTRLTVV.

The chain is built from TRBV7-2 and TRBJ2-7; perhaps TRBD2 as D (6 bases). V was cut by 1 base and J by 5 bases, with 9 bases left in between. CDR3 length: 13 residues. Looked up from germline, CDR1 is SGHTA and CDR2 is FQGNSA. The CDR3 coding sequence is TGTGCCAGCAGCTTAGATGGAGGGAACGAGCAGTACTTC. Its protein is CASSLDGGNEQYF.

About this clone: Other DNA sequences in the sample encode the same CDR3. V is TRBV2 and J is TRBJ2-7; TRBD2 matches 7 bases. CDR1 and CDR2 from the germline V gene are SNHLY and FYNNEI. This CDR3 is built from 12 residues. V lost 4 bases to trimming and J lost 4 bases; unmatched junction nucleotides: 1. The CDR3 loop is CASSGGGYEQYF. CDR3 nucleotides: TGTGCCAGCAGTGGGGGGGGGTACGAGCAGTACTTC. The full variable domain, with the rest looked up from reference TRBV2 and TRBJ2-7, is EPEVTQTPSHQVTQMGQEVILRCVPISNHLYFYWYRQILGQKVEFLVSFYNNEISEKSEIFDDQFSVERPDGSNFTLKIRSTKLEDSAMYFCASSGGGYEQYFGPGTRLTVT.

The chain has TRBV9 and TRBJ2-7, with D maybe TRBD2 (5 bases). The germline V and J ends were trimmed by 3 bases and 5 bases, with 15 bases remaining between them. The CDR3 totals 14 residues. From germline, CDR1 is SGDLS and CDR2 YYNGEE. The CDR3 region is CASSAAENLDEQYF. Here the CDR3 DNA reads TGTGCCAGCAGCGCAGCGGAGAACCTGGACGAGCAGTACTTC. Full variable domain (missing parts from reference TRBV9 and TRBJ2-7): DSGVTQTPKHLITATGQRVTLRCSPRSGDLSVYWYQQSLDQGLQFLIQYYNGEERAKGNILERFSAQQFPDLHSELNLSSLELGDSALYFCASSAAENLDEQYFGPGTRLTVT.